This TCR beta chain was recorded in a study of Ad26.COV2.S vaccination and SARS-CoV-2 variants. The treatment here: roughly 18 received Ad26.COV2.S at low or high dose, single or two shots; several received placebo; per-sample allocation not given. On day 63 after the first injection, vaccine and placebo recipients gave samples. Trimming removed 7 bases at V and 1 base at J, with 13 bases between. The CDR3 runs to 14 residues. Germline CDR1 is LGHDT and CDR2 is YNNKEL (reference sequence). Sequencing used immunoSEQ multiplex PCR; TCRdb keeps in-frame clones, though not all of them. There are around 500,000 clones in the sample; around 89% occur only once, and roughly 1.7% lies in the top ten.

This chain joins TRBV3-1 (or the pseudogene TRBV3-2) and TRBJ2-5, with a weak D call TRBD1 (5 bases). The sequence was collected from a person aged 18 to 65 who received the Ad26.COV2.S COVID-19 vaccine or a placebo. Sequencing used peripheral blood, obtained in a trial of Ad26.COV2.S vaccine versus placebo. Here the CDR3 DNA reads TGTGCCAGCACCAACGACAGAATCCAAGAGACCCAGTACTTC. It specifies CASTNDRIQETQYF.